Sequencing of this T cell receptor (beta chain) was carried out in a study of siplizumab effects on memory and regulatory T cells. Per individual sample, 9.9 x 10^4 or so TCR templates were assayed. The method was immunoSEQ multiplex PCR; TCRdb's version includes in-frame clones alone and lacks a portion of them. The top ten clones hold approximately 18% of a sample with fewer than 85,000 clones, roughly 94% of them seen once. The study, taken as a whole, reports: A major contribution to the alloresponse seemed to be made by naive T cells, which seemed more diverse than memory cells. Suppressive function of proliferating Tregs from siplizumab cultures was not confirmed. With siplizumab, cumulative frequency of CD4+ memory-derived alloreactive sequences dropped significantly.

Concerning this clone itself: Its antigen is still unknown.

CDR3 length: 18 residues. V was pared by 4 bases and J by 2 bases, with 7 bases of the junction left unmatched. Per the germline V gene, CDR1 is MDHEN and CDR2 is SYDVKM. The sample was CD8+ T cells sorted from blood. The sequence derives from a human donor in good health. This chain connects TRBV28 to TRBJ2-2; 13 bases align to TRBD2. CDR3 in amino acids: CASSSWGLAGQNTGELFF. CDR3 sequence (DNA): TGTGCCAGCAGTTCATGGGGACTAGCGGGACAAAACACCGGGGAGCTGTTTTTT.